A single sample gave rise to the 32 T cell receptor beta chains below, sequenced in a study of cytomegalovirus exposure and HLA in healthy donors. PCR employed 60 Vbeta and 13 Jbeta primers. Method: immunoSEQ multiplex PCR; TCRdb's copy keeps in-frame clones and lacks some. The sample yields roughly 130,000 clones, 80% to 85% seen once. The sample was PBMCs. The receptors were sampled from a young man in good health and CMV-seronegative.

This rearrangement joins TRBV7-9 to TRBJ1-5, with D possibly matching TRBD1 (6 bases). CDR1 is SEHNR and CDR2 is FQNEAQ in the germline V gene (reference sequence). The V gene lost 2 bases and the J gene lost 11 bases, with 16 bases spanning the gap. This CDR3 contains 14 residues. This CDR3 reads CASSLWGTSAAQHF. The CDR3 DNA sequence: TGTGCCAGCAGCTTATGGGGGACATCAGCGGCCCAGCATTTT.

The V gene is TRBV5-1, the J gene TRBJ2-7; TRBD2 matches at 8 bases. CDR1 and CDR2 (germline): SGHRS, YFSETQ. J lost 5 bases, V lost 4 bases, and 11 bases had no gene match. This CDR3 is 15 amino acids long. CDR3 sequence: CASSPDGGERDEQYF. The CDR3 coding sequence is TGCGCCAGCAGCCCAGACGGGGGGGAAAGGGACGAGCAGTACTTC.

This clone was detected once. The chain recombines TRBV30 with TRBJ1-3; D is perhaps TRBD1 (6 bases). The CDR3 is 14 amino acids. Germline V CDR1 and CDR2: GTSNPN, SVGIG (reference sequence). V was pared by 3 bases and J by 0 bases, with 9 bases between. The CDR3 here is CAWRGHSSGNTIYF. Written as DNA, the CDR3 is TGTGCCTGGAGGGGACACTCCTCTGGAAACACCATATATTTT.

This clone has only a few counts. This chain uses TRBV6-6 with TRBJ1-4; D gene unclear. The CDR3 has 16 amino acids. CDR1 and CDR2 (germline): MNHNY, SVGAGI (reference sequence). Trimming took off 5 bases at V and 0 bases at J, with 13 bases between the two ends. The CDR3 sequence is CASSRSPFATNEKLFF. For the CDR3, the DNA is TGTGCCAGCAGTCGGTCACCTTTCGCAACTAATGAAAAACTGTTTTTT.

The rearrangement links TRBV7-2 to TRBJ2-3, with 8 bases lining up with TRBD2. V lost 4 bases and J lost 3; bases outside the gene matches: 12. CDR1 SGHTA and CDR2 FQGNSA come from the germline V gene. The CDR3 spans 17 residues. The CDR3 DNA reads TGTGCCAGCAGCTCCCGAGCCGGGGGGGCAGTAACAGATACGCAGTATTTT. Translating gives CASSSRAGGAVTDTQYF.

The chain employs TRBV7-2 and TRBJ2-3; D gene ambiguous. V gave up 5 bases and J gave up 1 base, with 10 bases separating them. CDR3 length: 14 residues. Germline values: CDR1 SGHTA, CDR2 FQGNSA. The CDR3 coding sequence is TGTGCCAGCAGCCGCGACTTGCGCACAGATACGCAGTATTTT. Protein sequence: CASSRDLRTDTQYF.

The V call is TRBV4-2, the J call TRBJ2-5; 10 bases fit TRBD2. Germline loops: CDR1 LGHNA, CDR2 YNFKEQ. The CDR3 sequence is 16 residues long. V gave up 0 bases and J gave up 11 bases; unmatched junction bases: 12. For the CDR3, the DNA is TGTGCCAGCAGCCAAGATCCAAGCGGGGGGGCCGGGGAGCAGTACTTC. Its translation is CASSQDPSGGAGEQYF.

The J gene is TRBJ2-2, the V gene TRBV27; perhaps TRBD1 as D (5 bases). The CDR3 sequence is 13 residues long. V was pared by 4 bases and J by 4 bases, with 7 bases between. The germline V gene encodes CDR1 MNHEY and CDR2 SMNVEV (reference sequence). The CDR3 loop reads CASSWGGTGELFF. The CDR3 DNA follows: TGTGCCAGCAGTTGGGGCGGCACCGGGGAGCTGTTTTTT.

The V gene is TRBV30, the J gene TRBJ1-2; tentatively, D is TRBD1 (5 bases). V was clipped by 8 bases and J by 3 bases, with 13 bases between them. CDR3 length equals 12 residues. CDR1 GTSNPN and CDR2 SVGIG come from the germline V gene (reference sequence). CDR3 amino acids: CAGGATDYGYTF. In DNA, the CDR3 is TGTGCCGGAGGGGCGACGGACTATGGCTACACCTTC. The complete variable domain, with remaining parts taken from reference TRBV30 and TRBJ1-2, reads SQTIHQWPATLVQPVGSPLSLECTVEGTSNPNLYWYRQAAGRGLQLLFYSVGIGQISSEVPQNLSASRPQDRQFILSSKKLLLSDSGFYLCAGGATDYGYTFGSGTRLTVV.

The chain joins TRBV5-4 to TRBJ2-4; tentative D call: TRBD1 (5 bases). Germline CDR1 reads SGHNT; CDR2 reads YYREEE (reference sequence). V lost 0 bases and J lost 1, with 17 bases in between. The CDR3 runs to 18 residues. Here the CDR3 DNA reads TGTGCCAGCAGCTTGGCCCCAGGGTCGAACGCGGCCAAAAACATTCAGTACTTC. The encoded protein is CASSLAPGSNAAKNIQYF.

This clone was counted a single time. The chain uses TRBV20-1 and TRBJ1-2; no clear D gene. V lost 0 bases and J lost 8, with 7 bases in between. The CDR3 spans 11 residues. CDR1 is DFQATT and CDR2 is SNEGSKA in the germline V gene (reference sequence). For the CDR3, the DNA is TGCAGTGCTAGAGATCGGGTCGGCTACACCTTC. Protein product: CSARDRVGYTF.

This rearrangement joins TRBV5-4 to TRBJ2-2; 8 bases map to TRBD1. Trimming took 3 bases from V and 5 from J; bases not matched to a gene: 0. The germline CDR1 and CDR2 sequences are SGHNT and YYREEE (reference sequence). The CDR3 spans 13 residues. CDR3 sequence reads: CASSWTGTGELFF. The CDR3 nucleotides read TGTGCCAGCAGCTGGACAGGGACCGGGGAGCTGTTTTTT.

V and J are TRBV6-6 and TRBJ1-1, with D possibly matching TRBD1 (6 bases). This CDR3 has 15 residues. The germline V gene has CDR1 MNHNY and CDR2 SVGAGI (reference sequence). The V gene lost 2 bases and the J gene lost 3 bases, with 13 bases spanning the gap. CDR3: CASSYPTGYDTEAFF. CDR3 sequence (DNA): TGTGCCAGCAGTTACCCGACAGGATACGACACTGAAGCTTTCTTT.

This clone showed up just a few times. V usage is TRBV18 and J usage is TRBJ2-1, with 10 bases lining up with TRBD1. The CDR3 is 13 residues long. CDR1 and CDR2 (germline): KGHSH, LQKENI. The junction had 11 bases not matched to a gene; V was cut back by 5 bases and J by 16 bases. CDR3 DNA: TGTGCCAGCTCATCCTTCCGGGACAGGGGAGCTTTCTTC. This translates into CASSSFRDRGAFF.

The rearrangement links TRBV11-2 to TRBJ2-7, with 7 bases identical to TRBD2. V lost 1 base to trimming and J lost 4 bases; unmatched junction nucleotides: 7. Looked up from germline, CDR1 is SGHAT and CDR2 is FQNNGV. This CDR3 comprises 15 residues. The CDR3 region has the DNA TGTGCCAGCAGCTTAGCCTTTGGCGGGGGATACGAGCAGTACTTC. Encoded protein: CASSLAFGGGYEQYF.

The V call is TRBV9, the J call TRBJ1-2; 7 positions match TRBD1. The CDR3 length is 13 residues. With 4 bases clipped from V and 4 bases from J, the junction kept 4 bases outside the gene matches. Germline V CDR1 and CDR2: SGDLS, YYNGEE. The CDR3 coding sequence is TGTGCCAGCAGCCCCAGGGGGAGCTATGGCTACACCTTC. Translation: CASSPRGSYGYTF.

The chain couples TRBV20-1 to TRBJ1-1; D is unresolved. Germline V lookup: CDR1 DFQATT, CDR2 SNEGSKA (reference sequence). The CDR3 runs to 11 residues. V was shortened by 4 bases and J by 4 bases, with 7 bases between the two germline ends. This CDR3 is CSAIHLTEAFF. In DNA form, the CDR3 reads TGCAGTGCTATACACCTCACTGAAGCTTTCTTT.

CDR3 coding DNA: TGTGCCAGCAGCTTAGTCCCGAGGAACACTGAAGCTTTCTTT. Its translation is CASSLVPRNTEAFF. The chain employs TRBV7-2 and TRBJ1-1; D call uncertain. CDR1 SGHTA and CDR2 FQGNSA come from the germline V gene. This CDR3 region has 14 residues. The V and J ends lost 1 base and 1 base respectively, with 7 bases between them. Together with reference TRBV7-2 and TRBJ1-1, the CDR3 gives the full variable domain: GAGVSQSPSNKVTEKGKDVELRCDPISGHTALYWYRQSLGQGLEFLIYFQGNSAPDKSGLPSDRFSAERTGGSVSTLTIQRTQQEDSAVYLCASSLVPRNTEAFFGQGTRLTVV.

This clone was recorded only once. The V gene is TRBV7-9, the J gene TRBJ2-2; D remains unclear. The CDR3 contains 12 residues. CDR1 and CDR2 (germline): SEHNR, FQNEAQ (reference sequence). With 3 bases removed from V and 9 bases from J, the gap between germline ends came to 8 bases. The CDR3 DNA is TGTGCCAGCAGCTTCAGTCCCCGGGAGCTGTTTTTT. It is translated as CASSFSPRELFF.

This clone was counted between two and nine times. This chain uses TRBV19 with TRBJ2-2; D may be TRBD1 (5 bases). V was cut by 5 bases and J by 2 bases, with 9 bases left in between. CDR3 length: 14 amino acids. CDR1 LNHDA and CDR2 SQIVND come from the germline V gene (reference sequence). This CDR3 reads CASSRQGNTGELFF. CDR3 DNA: TGTGCCAGTAGTCGCCAGGGCAACACCGGGGAGCTGTTTTTT.

The chain couples TRBV5-1 to TRBJ2-1; 15 nucleotides agree with TRBD2. Germline V gene lookup returns CDR1 SGHRS and CDR2 YFSETQ. V lost 0 bases to trimming and J lost 4 bases; unmatched junction nucleotides: 2. This CDR3 contains 17 residues. The chain's CDR3 is CASSLDGLAGGYNEQFF. The CDR3 DNA reads TGCGCCAGCAGCTTGGATGGACTAGCGGGGGGGTACAATGAGCAGTTCTTC.

In its sample, this clone was seen a few times. The rearrangement links TRBV5-1 to TRBJ2-2; 10 bases are a match to TRBD2. The CDR3 length is 17 residues. The junction had 10 bases not matched to a gene; V was cut back by 4 bases and J by 4 bases. CDR1 is SGHRS, CDR2 YFSETQ, per germline. The CDR3 spells CASSRIEAGGITGELFF. In nucleotides, the CDR3 is TGCGCCAGCAGCCGTATTGAAGCGGGGGGGATCACCGGGGAGCTGTTTTTT.

CDR3 in amino acids: CASSASGGAGTQYF. For the CDR3, the DNA is TGTGCCAGCAGTGCTAGCGGGGGGGCCGGTACGCAGTATTTT. V gene TRBV6-4 combines with J gene TRBJ2-3; 12 nucleotides align to TRBD2. J gave up 8 bases and V 4 bases, and 4 bases lay outside the gene matches. The CDR3 length is 14 residues. CDR1 is MRHNA and CDR2 is SNTAGT in the germline V gene.

V is TRBV11-2 and J is TRBJ2-3, with TRBD2 matching over 15 bases. This CDR3 contains 18 residues. Germline assignment: CDR1 SGHAT and CDR2 FQNNGV. V lost 5 bases and J lost 0; bases outside the gene matches: 6. The chain's CDR3 is CASSKGLAGGSSTDTQYF. The CDR3 DNA reads as TGTGCCAGCAGCAAGGGACTAGCGGGGGGATCGAGCACAGATACGCAGTATTTT.

This clone was seen only a few times. This chain connects TRBV6-5 to TRBJ2-1; 11 bases fit TRBD2. The V gene's germline CDR1 is MNHEY and CDR2 SVGAGI. The V and J ends lost 0 bases and 6 bases, in that order; junction bases with no gene match: 1. This CDR3 has 15 residues. CDR3 DNA sequence: TGTGCCAGCAGTTACTCGACTAGCGGGGCCAATGAGCAGTTCTTC. It specifies CASSYSTSGANEQFF.

This sequence joins TRBV5-6 and TRBJ2-7; the match to TRBD1 covers 9 bases. The CDR3 is 15 amino acids. V was pared by 3 bases and J by 2 bases, with 6 bases of the junction left unmatched. Germline CDR1 reads SGHDT; CDR2 reads YYEEEE. CDR3 sequence reads: CASSWGQGVAYEQYF. CDR3 sequence (DNA): TGTGCCAGCAGCTGGGGACAGGGTGTCGCCTACGAGCAGTACTTC.

V usage is TRBV5-1 and J usage is TRBJ2-5; tentative D call: TRBD1 (7 bases). From germline, CDR1 is SGHRS and CDR2 YFSETQ. V lost 4 bases, J lost 3 bases, and 19 bases lay in between. CDR3 size: 16 residues. The CDR3 loop is CASSLRRGQGEETQYF. DNA of the CDR3: TGCGCCAGCAGCCTACGGAGGGGGCAGGGGGAAGAGACCCAGTACTTC.

With regard to this clone: At one boundary the junction diverges from the germline segment, which might be a read error. In the same sample, other DNA sequences code for this CDR3. The V and J genes are TRBV28 and TRBJ2-6; maybe TRBD1 (5 bases). CDR1 and CDR2 (germline): MDHEN, SYDVKM. This CDR3 has 14 residues. In DNA, the CDR3 is TGTGCCAGCAGTCTGTTCTCTGGGGCCAACGGCCTGACTTTC. Residues: CASSLFSGANGLTF.

The rearrangement joins TRBV5-1 to TRBJ2-5, with 9 bases matching TRBD2. Germline trimming cut 2 bases from V and 4 bases from J; bases unmatched to any gene: 9. Germline CDR1 reads SGHRS; CDR2 reads YFSETQ. The CDR3 spans 16 residues. This chain's CDR3 is CASSFQLAGNGETQYF. Written as DNA, the CDR3 is TGCGCCAGCAGCTTCCAACTAGCGGGTAACGGAGAGACCCAGTACTTC.

The gene calls are TRBV5-4 and TRBJ2-7; a weak D match, TRBD1 (6 bases). CDR1 is SGHNT, CDR2 YYREEE, per germline (reference sequence). The CDR3 is 14 amino acids. V lost 2 bases and J 4 bases, leaving 13 bases between the germline ends. The CDR3 DNA follows: TGTGCCAGCAGCTTAGAAGCCAGGGGTTACGAGCAGTACTTC. It yields the protein CASSLEARGYEQYF.

This sequence joins TRBV9 and TRBJ2-2; 10 positions agree with TRBD2. The CDR3 spans 16 residues. Looked up from germline, CDR1 is SGDLS and CDR2 is YYNGEE. The trim removed 0 bases at V and 8 bases at J, leaving 7 bases unmatched. CDR3 amino acids: CASSVGPAGGLGELFF. CDR3 DNA sequence: TGTGCCAGCAGCGTAGGGCCAGCGGGGGGGCTAGGGGAGCTGTTTTTT.

CDR3 coding DNA: TGTGCCAGTGCCGAGGGGGCAGACCAGACCTACGAGCAGTACTTC. Its protein is CASAEGADQTYEQYF. The chain combines TRBV9 with TRBJ2-7; 7 nucleotides agree with TRBD1. Germline CDR1 is SGDLS and CDR2 is YYNGEE. This CDR3 contains 15 residues. Trimming at V came to 8 bases and at J to 2 bases, leaving 13 bases not matched to a gene.